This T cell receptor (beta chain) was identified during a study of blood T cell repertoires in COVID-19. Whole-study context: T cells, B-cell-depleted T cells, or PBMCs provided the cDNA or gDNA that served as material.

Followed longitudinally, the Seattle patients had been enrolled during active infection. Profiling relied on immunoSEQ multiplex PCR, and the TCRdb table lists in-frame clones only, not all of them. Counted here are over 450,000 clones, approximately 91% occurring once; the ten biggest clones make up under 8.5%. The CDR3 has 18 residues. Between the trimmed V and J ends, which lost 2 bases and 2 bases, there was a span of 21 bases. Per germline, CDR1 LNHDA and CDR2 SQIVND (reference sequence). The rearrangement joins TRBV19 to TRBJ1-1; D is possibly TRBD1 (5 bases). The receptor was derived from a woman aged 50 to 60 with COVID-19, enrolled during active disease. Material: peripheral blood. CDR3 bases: TGTGCCAGTAGTATACTGGAGGGTACCCTGGGGGATAACACTGAAGCTTTCTTT. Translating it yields CASSILEGTLGDNTEAFF.